The rows below give T cell receptor beta chains drawn from one sample of a study of neoadjuvant anti-PD-1 for oral cavity cancer. Profiled with immunoSEQ multiplex PCR; TCRdb holds only in-frame clones, not every one. This sample has roughly 16,000 clones, with 66% found just once. The sequenced sample was PBMCs, obtained before nivolumab (anti-PD-1) treatment. These receptors originate from a person aged 35 to 85 with oral cavity squamous cell carcinoma. Each CDR3 is given with its conserved first and last residue. D genes are given only for firm matches. Clone size is given for some rows only: seen once, a few or many times, or a class if the clone is expanded.

>NA|NA|TRBJ2-7|TRBV9
CASSVAFGEQYF
TGTGCCAGCAGCGTAGCTTTCGGCGAGCAGTACTTC
>NA|TRBD1|TRBJ1-2|TRBV27
CASRGQGDSVNGYTF
TGTGCCAGCAGGGGACAGGGGGATTCAGTGAATGGCTACACCTTC
>NA|NA|TRBJ1-1|TRBV30
CAHSGFTEAFF
TGTGCCCACTCAGGGTTCACTGAAGCTTTCTTT
>few|NA|TRBJ1-1|TRBV10-3
CAISESEVTEAFF
TGTGCCATCAGTGAGTCAGAGGTCACTGAAGCTTTCTTT
>NA|TRBD2|TRBJ2-7|TRBV29-1
CSVVSGRAPYEQYF
TGCAGCGTTGTATCCGGGAGGGCCCCCTACGAGCAGTACTTC
>NA|TRBD2|TRBJ2-3|TRBV10-2
CASSEPTGLDVTQYF
TGCGCCAGCAGTGAGCCAACGGGACTAGACGTTACGCAGTATTTT
>NA|NA|TRBJ1-1|TRBV14
CASSRGAGGEAFF
TGTGCCAGCAGCCGCGGGGCGGGGGGTGAAGCTTTCTTT
>NA|TRBD1|TRBJ2-3|TRBV6-6
CASLVGQGRPDTQYF
TGTGCCAGCCTAGTCGGACAGGGGCGCCCAGATACGCAGTATTTT
>NA|TRBD2|TRBJ2-6|TRBV2
CASKAGEGTSGANVLTF
TGTGCCAGCAAAGCGGGGGAGGGGACCTCTGGGGCCAACGTCCTGACTTTC
>NA|NA|TRBJ2-1|TRBV30
CAWMGGTNNEQFF
TGTGCCTGGATGGGCGGGACAAACAATGAGCAGTTCTTC
>few|TRBD2|TRBJ2-2|TRBV25-1
CASSKLAGDTGELFF
TGTGCCAGCAGCAAACTAGCGGGAGATACCGGGGAGCTGTTTTTT
>NA|TRBD2|TRBJ2-1|TRBV19
CASSIAGTSGRSSYNEQFF
TGTGCCAGTAGTATAGCGGGGACTAGCGGGCGTAGCTCCTACAATGAGCAGTTCTTC
>few|NA|TRBJ2-2|TRBV5-1
CASSSTGSPTGELFF
TGCGCCAGCAGCTCTACAGGGTCTCCCACCGGGGAGCTGTTTTTT
>few|NA|TRBJ1-3|TRBV2
CASRPEGGNTIYF
TGTGCCAGCAGGCCCGAGGGAGGAAACACCATATATTTT
>once|TRBD2|TRBJ2-1|TRBV2
CASIEGLAGGYEQFF
TGTGCCAGCATTGAGGGACTAGCGGGAGGTTATGAGCAGTTCTTC
>NA|NA|TRBJ1-1|TRBV6-6
CASLPRGETEAFF
TGTGCCAGCCTCCCCCGGGGCGAGACTGAAGCTTTCTTT
>NA|NA|TRBJ2-2|TRBV6-5
CASSLQRPRTGELFF
TGTGCCAGCAGCCTCCAAAGGCCGAGGACCGGGGAGCTGTTTTTT
>NA|NA|TRBJ1-2|TRBV9
CASSVATGVNYGYTF
TGTGCCAGCAGCGTAGCTACCGGCGTTAACTATGGCTACACCTTC
>NA|NA|TRBJ2-3|TRBV6-6
CASSPTGTLNGDTQYF
TGTGCCAGCAGTCCCACCGGGACCCTAAATGGAGATACGCAGTATTTT
>NA|NA|TRBJ1-1|TRBV30
CAWRPPPAGYTEAFF
TGTGCCTGGAGACCACCGCCCGCGGGGTACACTGAAGCTTTCTTT
>few|NA|TRBJ1-1|TRBV5-1
CASSTGTWNTEAFF
TGCGCCAGCTCCACGGGGACCTGGAACACTGAAGCTTTCTTT
>NA|NA|TRBJ1-4|TRBV2
CASRTEATNEKLFF
TGTGCCAGCAGGACAGAAGCAACTAATGAAAAACTGTTTTTT
>NA|TRBD2|TRBJ2-2|TRBV10-3
CAINEGLADTGELFF
TGTGCCATCAACGAGGGACTAGCGGACACCGGGGAGCTGTTTTTT